Below, 9 T cell receptor beta chains from the same sample are listed, as sequenced in a study of tumor and adjacent non-tumor tissue in lung cancer. A modified ARM-PCR protocol with three rounds of nested PCR amplified TCRbeta. TCRdb fed the multiplex PCR reads into MiXCR, producing one record per CDR3 protein. Of about 98,000 distinct CDR3 sequences listed, roughly 80% were seen once; the top ten hold less than 40%. This sample's RNA came from whole unsorted tissue. This non-tumor lung sample came from over 3 cm beyond the tumor edge. Material for sequencing was distant non-tumor lung tissue. These receptors came from a man in his 60s with small cell lung cancer.

Turning to this clonotype: The junction does not match germline at one end; this may be a read error. The rearrangement uses TRBV5-6 and TRBJ2-1; the D gene is possibly TRBD1 (5 bases). Germline CDR1 reads SGHDT; CDR2 reads YYEEEE. The CDR3 has 14 residues. CDR3 coding DNA: TGTGCCAGCAGCTTGGCTTCGCGGACAAATGAGCAGTCCTTC. Its protein product is CASSLASRTNEQSF.

The chain combines TRBV10-3 with TRBJ2-7; D is possibly TRBD1 or TRBD2 (5 bases each). There are 13 residues in the CDR3. The germline CDR1 and CDR2 sequences are ENHRY and SYGVKD. CDR3: CATSSSVEGIIRV. CDR3 coding DNA: TGTGCCACGTCCTCAAGCGTAGAGGGGATAATTAGGGTC.

For this clonotype: At one end the junction does not follow the germline gene, possibly because of a read error. The V gene is TRBV4-2, the J gene TRBJ2-3; perhaps TRBD2 as D (7 bases). The CDR3 contains 17 residues. Germline CDR1 LGHNA, CDR2 YNFKEQ. CDR3 nucleotide sequence: TGTGCCAACAGCACGGACCCAAGGGGGGAGGGGACAGATACGCAGTATTTT. Protein sequence: CANSTDPRGEGTDTQYF.

Details on this clonotype: Here the CDR3 omits its conserved ending phenylalanine or tryptophan, so a read error is the likely source. The chain recombines TRBV5-4 with TRBJ2-1; possible D gene TRBD1, 6 bases. This CDR3 contains 14 residues. V lost 3 bases to trimming and J lost 5 bases, with 12 bases between them. CDR1 is SGHNT, CDR2 YYREEE, per germline (reference sequence). CDR3 loop: CASSSKEGDNEQFL. Here the CDR3 DNA reads TGTGCCAGCAGCTCTAAAGAGGGGGACAATGAGCAGTTCTTG.

Details on this clonotype: Compared with germline, one end of the junction differs, possibly owing to a read error. This chain links TRBV11-2 with TRBJ1-6, with a possible D match to TRBD1 (5 bases). This CDR3 has 15 amino acids. The germline V gene has CDR1 SGHAT and CDR2 FQNNGV. The CDR3: CASSLVGGYNSPLHF. The CDR3 DNA sequence: TGTGCCAGCAGCTTAGTGGGGGGATATAATTCACCTCTCCACTTT.

V gene TRBV11-3 combines with J gene TRBJ2-2; TRBD2 matches 7 bases. After removal of 9 bases from V and 3 bases from J, the junction contained 13 bases not matched to a gene. The CDR3 consists of 16 residues. Per the germline V gene, CDR1 is SGHNT and CDR2 is YENEEA. CDR3 amino acids: CASILTAGVDTGELFF. The CDR3 DNA is TGTGCCAGTATCTTAACCGCGGGAGTGGACACCGGGGAGCTGTTTTTT.

For this clonotype: This CDR3 is missing its conserved last phenylalanine or tryptophan, likely due to a read error. The chain combines TRBV12-3 or TRBV12-4 with TRBJ1-1; D gene uncertain. The V end lost 3 bases, the J end lost 0 bases, and 11 bases lay between the germline ends. CDR3 length: 15 amino acids. The CDR3 DNA reads TGTGCCAGCAGTTTCGGTCGGGGAATGAACACTGAAGCTTTCCTT. Protein: CASSFGRGMNTEAFL.

Comment on this clonotype: Mismatch with germline at one junction end may stem from a read error. The chain combines TRBV11-2 with TRBJ2-1, with D possibly TRBD1 on 5 matching bases. CDR3 length: 14 amino acids. Germline assignment: CDR1 SGHAT and CDR2 FQNNGV. The CDR3 sequence is CANSLAAGLVEQFF. The CDR3 nucleotides read TGTGCCAACAGCTTGGCGGCAGGGTTGGTTGAGCAGTTCTTC. The whole variable domain, remainder taken from reference TRBV11-2 and TRBJ2-1, is EAGVAQSPRYKIIEKRQSVAFWCNPISGHATLYWYQQILGQGPKLLIQFQNNGVVDDSQLPKDRFSAERLKGVDSTLKIQPAKLEDSAVYLCANSLAAGLVEQFFGPGTRLTVL.

This chain joins TRBV13 and TRBJ2-1; D not resolved. CDR1 PRHDT and CDR2 FYEKMQ come from the germline V gene (reference sequence). This CDR3 is 15 amino acids long. CDR3 sequence reads: CVISLGQDSDSEQFF. CDR3 DNA sequence: TGTGTCATCAGCTTAGGCCAGGATAGTGATAGTGAGCAGTTCTTC.